Listed here is a single T cell receptor beta chain. Its specificity is unknown. These data are taken from a study of cytomegalovirus exposure and HLA in healthy donors. The study, taken as a whole, reports: There were some public TCRs occurring in many donors, but most TCR sequences were rare. Presence/absence analyses supposed approximately even sequencing depth among donors.

PCR primers comprised 60 Vbeta and 13 Jbeta primers. In the study's own analysis: Unique TCR beta chains totaled 65 million to 95 million in a later count, with roughly 12 million of them shared. Assay used: immunoSEQ multiplex PCR; TCRdb lists only in-frame clones, some missing. D and trimming come from the DNA, and the V and J calls and clone size come from that table. The profile shows 150,000 to 200,000 clones, around four fifths of them singletons. CDR3 size: 13 residues. V was clipped by 0 bases and J by 7 bases, with 11 bases between them. Per germline, CDR1 SGHNT and CDR2 YYREEE (reference sequence).

Sequencing was done on a sample of PBMCs. This receptor was taken from a female donor in good health and CMV-seronegative. The chain combines TRBV5-4 with TRBJ2-7; possibly TRBD1 for D (5 bases). The DNA for the CDR3 is TGTGCCAGCAGCTTGGAAGGGGCTAGAGAGCAGTACTTC. This encodes CASSLEGAREQYF. The whole variable domain, filled in from reference TRBV5-4 and TRBJ2-7, reads ETGVTQSPTHLIKTRGQQVTLRCSSQSGHNTVSWYQQALGQGPQFIFQYYREEENGRGNFPPRFSGLQFPNYSSELNVNALELDDSALYLCASSLEGAREQYFGPGTRLTVT.